The rows below give T cell receptor beta chains drawn from one sample of a study of regulatory T cells in long-lasting Graves disease. TCRdb re-called the multiplex PCR reads with MiXCR, one entry per CDR3 protein. This table has hundreds of thousands of distinct CDR3 sequences, about 13% appearing once. A further study also used this sample, focusing on T cells in Graves' hyperthyroidism and ophthalmopathy.

The sequencing here drew on peripheral blood mononuclear cells (PBMCs), taken at new diagnosis, from a patient treated with antithyroid drugs. Source of these receptors: a man aged 25-45 years with Graves disease. Each CDR3 is given with its conserved first and last residue. A D gene is named only where the DNA matches it firmly. The listing skips clone size in some rows; elsewhere it reads once, few, many or a size class.

J,size,V,D,DNA,CDR3
TRBJ2-1,few,TRBV29-1,TRBD2,TGCAGCGTTGAAGGGTTAGCGGGAGCCCACAATGAGCAGTTCTTC,CSVEGLAGAHNEQFF
TRBJ1-5,few,TRBV27,TRBD1,TGTGCCAAGACGCCCGGGGACAGCTTATATAGCAATCAGCCCCAGCATTTT,CAKTPGDSLYSNQPQHF
TRBJ1-4,few,TRBV7-9,.,TGTGCCAGCAGCTTATCGGCAGGGAATGAAAAACTGTTTTTT,CASSLSAGNEKLFF
TRBJ2-1,.,TRBV6-5,.,TGTGCCAGCAGTTCCTTGGGACTCGAGCAGTTCTTC,CASSSLGLEQFF
TRBJ2-3,many,TRBV7-2,.,TGTGCCAGCAGCTTAGGGATGACCGGGGATACGCAGTATTTT,CASSLGMTGDTQYF
TRBJ2-2,.,TRBV7-9,.,TGTGCCAGCAGCCCGAGGACTACCCCACAGAACACCGGGGAGCTGTTTTTT,CASSPRTTPQNTGELFF
TRBJ2-1,few,TRBV2,.,TGTGCCAACAGTGAGATATCTAGTGCTGAGCAGTTCTTC,CANSEISSAEQFF
TRBJ2-3,many,TRBV12-3/TRBV12-4,.,TGTGCCAGCAGTTTTGCGGGTTCCACAGATACGCAGTATTTT,CASSFAGSTDTQYF
TRBJ1-4,few,TRBV7-9,.,TGTGCCAGCAGCTTAGGCACAGGGTGGGAAAAACTGTTTTTT,CASSLGTGWEKLFF
TRBJ2-1,.,TRBV10-3,TRBD2,TGTGCCATCAGTGGGACTAGCGGGAGTTATGAGCAGTTCTTC,CAISGTSGSYEQFF
TRBJ2-7,.,TRBV20-1,TRBD2,TGCAGTGCTTGGGCTAGCGGGAGCTCCTACGAGCAGTACTTC,CSAWASGSSYEQYF
TRBJ2-5,many,TRBV7-9,.,TGTGCCAGCAGCTCCCTGGGGGCGGGAGAAGAGACCCAGTACTTC,CASSSLGAGEETQYF
TRBJ2-1,few,TRBV7-3,.,TGTGCCAGCAGTATGGGCCAGACAATGATGCAGTTCTTC,CASSMGQTMMQFF
TRBJ2-6,.,TRBV6-4,.,TGTGCCAGCAGTGAGGGTACTGGGGCCAACGTCCTGACTTTC,CASSEGTGANVLTF
TRBJ2-7,many,TRBV11-1,.,TGTGCCAGCAGCGGAAACAGGGCCGAGCAGTACTTC,CASSGNRAEQYF
TRBJ2-2,few,TRBV24-1,.,TGTGCCACCAGTCGCCCCTTCGGGATCATCACCGGGGAGCTGTTTTTT,CATSRPFGIITGELFF
TRBJ1-1,.,TRBV11-2,.,TGTGCCAGCAGCCCTATAAGCGGGCGGGGAAACACTGAAGCTTTCTTT,CASSPISGRGNTEAFF
TRBJ2-7,few,TRBV19,.,TGTGCCAGTACCACCCGGGACGGCTACGAGCAGTACTTC,CASTTRDGYEQYF
TRBJ1-1,many,TRBV11-3,.,TGTGCCAGCAGCTTTGCCGGGCTGAACACTGAAGCTTTCTTT,CASSFAGLNTEAFF
TRBJ2-7,few,TRBV29-1,TRBD1,TGCAGCCCTACAGGGGCCTACGAGCAGTACTTC,CSPTGAYEQYF
TRBJ2-7,.,TRBV24-1,TRBD2,TGTGCCACCAGTGATCCACTAGCGGGAGGACGGGAGCAGTACTTC,CATSDPLAGGREQYF
TRBJ2-5,many,TRBV20-1,TRBD2,TGCAGTGCTGAACAGGGACTAGCGTTAGTCCAAGAGACCCAGTACTTC,CSAEQGLALVQETQYF
TRBJ2-7,many,TRBV20-1,.,TGCAGTGCAGAAAAGCTAAACGAGCAGTACTTC,CSAEKLNEQYF
TRBJ2-1,.,TRBV11-2,TRBD2,TGTGCCAGCAGCCACCCCGGAGGGACTAGCGGGAGTGATGAGCAGTTCTTC,CASSHPGGTSGSDEQFF
TRBJ2-1,many,TRBV15,TRBD2,TGTGCCACCAGCCCCCTCGAGGGCGGGAGGGCCTTGGCCGAGCAGTTCTTC,CATSPLEGGRALAEQFF
TRBJ2-7,many,TRBV12-3/TRBV12-4,TRBD1,TGTGCCAGCAGACCGCAACAGGGGGCCACCTACGAGCAGTACTTC,CASRPQQGATYEQYF
TRBJ2-7,.,TRBV18,.,TGTGCCAGCCACTCCGGAGGGGGAGAGCAGTACTTC,CASHSGGGEQYF